This TCR beta chain appears in the sequencing data of a study of shared clonotypes between healthy human individuals. General study findings and limits: Rarefaction curves obtained for sorted subsets showed sequencing incomplete despite large depth. Represented diversity (both genetic and exposure-history) was limited by the small number of donors.

Using immunoSEQ multiplex PCR, the repertoire was profiled, and TCRdb retains in-frame clones only, with some absent. The sample lists about 1 million clones; approximately 72% were seen once. CDR3 length equals 15 residues. Trimming removed 1 base at V and 4 bases at J, with 11 bases between. CDR1 is SGHTA, CDR2 FQGNSA, per germline. As to this clone: Its matching antigen is unknown.

This receptor was obtained from a man aged 18 to 29 in good health. Input material: memory CD4+ T cells sorted from blood. Specified subset: CD45RA-negative fraction. The rearrangement links TRBV7-2 to TRBJ1-3; possible D gene TRBD1, 6 bases. The CDR3 DNA is TGTGCCAGCAGCTTAGACTGGGGGCCCGGAAACACCATATATTTT. Translated, it gives CASSLDWGPGNTIYF.